The clone carrying this T cell receptor beta chain appeared once. The antigen remains undetermined. This sample stems from a study of T cell responses to AZD1222 COVID-19 vaccine. Whole-study findings and limits: Spike-specific TCR breadth and depth both grew after two AZD1222 doses. Among AZD1222 vaccinees, only six were seropositive at baseline.

TCRdb keeps only in-frame clones here, not all; method: immunoSEQ multiplex PCR. The sample gives about 140,000 clones, roughly nine tenths of which show up once; approximately 1.2% is in the top ten. The receptor comes from an adult who received the AZD1222 COVID-19 vaccine. Sequencing used peripheral blood, obtained 28 days after the second AZD1222 dose.

CDR3: CASSLAGTGELFF. The DNA of the CDR3 is TGTGCCAGCAGTCTAGCGGGTACCGGGGAGCTGTTTTTT. The chain carries TRBV7-2 and TRBJ2-2; 8 nucleotides agree with TRBD2. CDR3 length: 13 residues. Trimming cost V 6 bases and J 5 bases; bases outside gene matches: 2. Germline CDR1 reads SGHTA; CDR2 reads FQGNSA.